This T cell receptor (beta chain) appears in the sequencing data of a study of radiation and T cells in renal cell carcinoma. Germline loops: CDR1 SGHTA, CDR2 FQGNSA. V was cut by 5 bases and J by 6 bases, with 8 bases left in between. This CDR3 spans 12 amino acids. Stated time point: blood 4 weeks post-SBRT, at nephrectomy. Treatment noted: 15 Gy SBRT to primary tumor, nephrectomy 4 weeks later. Sequencing was performed with immunoSEQ multiplex PCR; in TCRdb, only in-frame clones are kept and a portion is missing. The sample records under 200,000 clones, less than 90% being singletons. Study-level results: Without pretreatment biopsies, baseline tumor clonotype presence was undetermined.

In the case of this clone: Its antigen is currently unknown.

The J gene is TRBJ2-1, the V gene TRBV7-2, with unresolved D. The sequences come from blood, collected from a patient whose treatment included radiotherapy and nephrectomy. The receptor was isolated from a woman aged 50 to 65 with renal cell carcinoma. CDR3 sequence: CASSPPSNEQFF. The DNA for the CDR3 is TGTGCCAGCAGCCCTCCCAGCAATGAGCAGTTCTTC.